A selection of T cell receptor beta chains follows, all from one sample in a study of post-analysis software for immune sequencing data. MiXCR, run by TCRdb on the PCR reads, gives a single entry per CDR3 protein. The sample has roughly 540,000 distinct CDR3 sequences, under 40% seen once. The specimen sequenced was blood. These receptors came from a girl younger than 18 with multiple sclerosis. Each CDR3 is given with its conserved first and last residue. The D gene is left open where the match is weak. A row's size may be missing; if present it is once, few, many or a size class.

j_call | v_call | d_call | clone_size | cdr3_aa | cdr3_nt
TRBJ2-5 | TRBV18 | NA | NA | CASSPSGDNLRGAQYF | TGTGCCAGCTCACCATCCGGCGACAACTTGAGGGGGGCCCAGTACTTC
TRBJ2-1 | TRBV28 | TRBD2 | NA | CASSTTSGGPRSEQFF | TGTGCCAGCAGCACGACTAGCGGGGGGCCCCGGTCTGAGCAGTTCTTC
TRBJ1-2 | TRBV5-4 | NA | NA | CASSSDAMSGDHIGYGYTF | TGTGCCAGTAGCTCAGACGCAATGTCAGGGGACCACATTGGGTATGGCTACACCTTC
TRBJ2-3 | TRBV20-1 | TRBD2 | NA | CSAPPRTSGGQYGTDTQYF | TGCAGTGCTCCGCCCCGGACTAGCGGGGGGCAATATGGCACAGATACGCAGTATTTT
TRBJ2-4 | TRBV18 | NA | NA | CASSYTEPKNIQYF | TGTGCCAGCTCATACACAGAACCCAAAAACATTCAGTACTTC
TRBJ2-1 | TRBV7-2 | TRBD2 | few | CASSLRTSGPYNEQFF | TGTGCCAGCAGCTTACGGACTAGCGGCCCCTACAATGAGCAGTTCTTC
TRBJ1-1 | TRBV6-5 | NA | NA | CASSYSKANTEAFF | TGTGCCAGCAGTTACTCCAAGGCGAACACTGAAGCTTTCTTT
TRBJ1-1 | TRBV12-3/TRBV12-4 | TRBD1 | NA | CASSPGDRGHLAEAFF | TGTGCCAGCAGTCCCGGGGACAGGGGGCATTTGGCTGAAGCTTTCTTT
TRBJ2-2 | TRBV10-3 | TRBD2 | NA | CAIRWTSGGAGTGELFF | TGTGCCATCAGATGGACTAGCGGGGGGGCTGGCACCGGGGAGCTGTTTTTT
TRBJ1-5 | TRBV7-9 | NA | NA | CASSLAGRANQPQHF | TGTGCCAGCAGCTTAGCAGGAAGGGCCAATCAGCCCCAGCATTTT
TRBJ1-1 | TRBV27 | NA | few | CASRAWGMNTEAFF | TGTGCCAGCCGGGCCTGGGGGATGAACACTGAAGCTTTCTTT
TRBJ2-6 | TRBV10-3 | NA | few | CAISSGFAGANVLTF | TGTGCCATCAGTTCAGGGTTCGCTGGGGCCAACGTCCTGACTTTC
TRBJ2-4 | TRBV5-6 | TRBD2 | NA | CASSLASGGDAKNIQYF | TGTGCCAGCAGCTTGGCTAGCGGGGGGGATGCCAAAAACATTCAGTACTTC
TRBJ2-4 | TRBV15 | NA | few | CATSKGGLAKNIQYF | TGTGCCACCAGCAAGGGCGGGTTAGCCAAAAACATTCAGTACTTC
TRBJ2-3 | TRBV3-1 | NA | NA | CASSQDALNTQYF | TGTGCCAGCAGCCAAGATGCTTTGAATACGCAGTATTTT
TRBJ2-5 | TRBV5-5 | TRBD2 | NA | CASRISGGLGETQYF | TGTGCCAGCAGGATTTCCGGGGGGTTAGGAGAGACCCAGTACTTC
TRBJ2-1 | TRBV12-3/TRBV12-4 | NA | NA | CASSSLGHEQFF | TGTGCCAGCAGTTCCTTGGGACATGAGCAGTTCTTC
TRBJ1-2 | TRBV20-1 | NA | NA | CSASVEGANYGYTF | TGCAGTGCTTCGGTAGAAGGGGCTAACTATGGCTACACCTTC
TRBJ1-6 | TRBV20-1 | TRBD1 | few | CSARGTGDNSPLHF | TGCAGTGCTAGGGGGACAGGGGATAATTCACCCCTCCACTTT
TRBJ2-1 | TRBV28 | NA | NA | CASSTLGTGFNNEQFF | TGTGCCAGCAGTACCCTGGGTACAGGTTTTAACAATGAGCAGTTCTTC
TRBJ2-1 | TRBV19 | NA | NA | CASSHGPTEQFF | TGTGCCAGTAGTCACGGCCCCACCGAGCAGTTCTTC
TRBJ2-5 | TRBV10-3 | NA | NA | CAISVVAAQETQYF | TGTGCCATCAGTGTGGTGGCAGCCCAAGAGACCCAGTACTTC
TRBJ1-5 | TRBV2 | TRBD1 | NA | CAISDRAVQPQHF | TGTGCCATTTCAGACAGGGCTGTTCAGCCCCAGCATTTT
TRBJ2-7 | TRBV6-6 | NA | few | CASSYSTPRGDEQYF | TGTGCCAGCAGTTACTCGACCCCGAGGGGGGACGAGCAGTACTTC
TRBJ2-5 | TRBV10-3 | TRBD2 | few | CAISESTTSGGRQETQYF | TGTGCCATCAGTGAGTCGACGACTAGCGGGGGCCGACAAGAGACCCAGTACTTC
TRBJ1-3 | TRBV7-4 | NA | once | CASSPDSFSGNTIYF | TGTGCCAGCAGCCCGGACAGTTTCTCTGGAAACACCATATATTTT
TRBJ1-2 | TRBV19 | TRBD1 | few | CATQDRGSSYTF | TGTGCCACCCAGGACAGGGGAAGTAGCTACACCTTC